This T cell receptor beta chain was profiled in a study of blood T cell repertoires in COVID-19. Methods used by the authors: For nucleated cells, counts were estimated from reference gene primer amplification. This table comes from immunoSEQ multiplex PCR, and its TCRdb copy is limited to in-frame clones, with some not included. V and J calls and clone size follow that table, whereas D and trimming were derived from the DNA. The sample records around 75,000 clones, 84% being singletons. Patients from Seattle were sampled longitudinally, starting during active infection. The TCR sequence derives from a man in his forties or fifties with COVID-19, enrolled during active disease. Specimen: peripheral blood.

CDR3 DNA sequence: TGCGCCAGCAGTGAGGACGCGGGGCGGGCCCACAACTATGGCTACACCTTC. Amino acids: CASSEDAGRAHNYGYTF. The V call is TRBV10-2, the J call TRBJ1-2; possible D gene TRBD1, 5 bases. This CDR3 spans 17 amino acids. The germline CDR1 and CDR2 sequences are WSHSY and SAAADI. V shed 2 bases and J shed 2 bases, with 18 bases lying between them.